The clone carrying this TCR beta chain is a singleton in its sample. The data belong to a study of blood T cell repertoires in COVID-19. V was cut by 0 bases and J by 5 bases, with 5 bases left in between. This CDR3 has 12 residues. Germline V gene data show CDR1 as SGDLS and CDR2 as YYNGEE. The method was immunoSEQ multiplex PCR; TCRdb's version includes in-frame clones alone and lacks a portion of them. This table has fewer than 60,000 clones, about 80% appearing once. The sequencing sample was made of peripheral blood. The chain is built from TRBV9 and TRBJ1-2; D is undetermined. The receptor was derived from a man in his 70s with active COVID-19. CDR3 amino acids: CASSVAGYGYTF. CDR3 nucleotides: TGTGCCAGCAGCGTAGCGGGTTATGGCTACACCTTC. Supplemented by reference TRBV9 and TRBJ1-2, the full variable domain reads DSGVTQTPKHLITATGQRVTLRCSPRSGDLSVYWYQQSLDQGLQFLIQYYNGEERAKGNILERFSAQQFPDLHSELNLSSLELGDSALYFCASSVAGYGYTFGSGTRLTVV.